These T cell receptor beta chains were read from a single sample in a study of Tregs in tolerant kidney transplant recipients. The assay was immunoSEQ multiplex PCR, and TCRdb's table has in-frame clones only and misses some. The sample lists under 20,000 clones; 75% to 85% were seen once. The sample taken for sequencing was Tregs from blood. These receptors were collected from a human donor in good health. CDR3s include the opening cysteine and the closing phenylalanine or tryptophan. The D gene is left open where the match is weak. Clone size is shown for a subset of rows, as once, few, many or a class of expanded clone.

DNA: TGTGCCAGCAGCTTAAACGGCGGCTATGGCTACACCTTC; CDR3: CASSLNGGYGYTF; D: NA; J: TRBJ1-2; size: NA; V: TRBV7-3
DNA: TGTGCCAGTAGTATAGAGGACAGGGGGCACACCTATAATTCACCCCTCCACTTT; CDR3: CASSIEDRGHTYNSPLHF; D: TRBD1; J: TRBJ1-6; size: once; V: TRBV19
DNA: TGTGCCAGCTCACCACTCGGTAACACTGAAGCTTTCTTT; CDR3: CASSPLGNTEAFF; D: NA; J: TRBJ1-1; size: NA; V: TRBV18
DNA: TGTGCCAGCCAACCGGGGGGGAGCGGGCAGCCCCAGCATTTT; CDR3: CASQPGGSGQPQHF; D: NA; J: TRBJ1-5; size: NA; V: TRBV19
DNA: TGTGCCAGTAATTTTGGGACAGGGGGATCTGGGGCCAACGTCCTGACTTTC; CDR3: CASNFGTGGSGANVLTF; D: TRBD1; J: TRBJ2-6; size: once; V: TRBV19
DNA: TGTGCCACCCGACAGGGCTCTGGGGCCAACGTCCTGACTTTC; CDR3: CATRQGSGANVLTF; D: TRBD1; J: TRBJ2-6; size: NA; V: TRBV19
DNA: TGTGCCAGCCAGGGGGGCAGGGATAGCTACACCTTC; CDR3: CASQGGRDSYTF; D: TRBD1; J: TRBJ1-2; size: NA; V: TRBV2
DNA: TGTGCCAGCAGACCCGCAGGTTCCGGAAACACCATATATTTT; CDR3: CASRPAGSGNTIYF; D: NA; J: TRBJ1-3; size: NA; V: TRBV6-5
DNA: TGTGCCAGTACCCTGAGGGGTCGACTAGCGGGGGAGTTTCCTGCCTACGAGCAGTACTTC; CDR3: CASTLRGRLAGEFPAYEQYF; D: TRBD2; J: TRBJ2-7; size: NA; V: TRBV19
DNA: TGTGCCAGCAGCTTCAGGGTTTGGGGGGAGACCCAGTACTTC; CDR3: CASSFRVWGETQYF; D: NA; J: TRBJ2-5; size: NA; V: TRBV7-9
DNA: TGTGCCAGCAGTGAATATTATCAGCCCCAGCATTTT; CDR3: CASSEYYQPQHF; D: NA; J: TRBJ1-5; size: NA; V: TRBV6-1
DNA: TGTGCTAGTGGTTTGGGACGGACTCTGAGGCCTGGAAACACCATATATTTT; CDR3: CASGLGRTLRPGNTIYF; D: NA; J: TRBJ1-3; size: NA; V: TRBV12-5
DNA: TGTGCCAGCAGTGAAGGGTACGAGCAGTACTTC; CDR3: CASSEGYEQYF; D: NA; J: TRBJ2-7; size: NA; V: TRBV6-1
DNA: TGTGCCAGCAGCTTAGATAGGGGGAACGAGCAGTACTTC; CDR3: CASSLDRGNEQYF; D: NA; J: TRBJ2-7; size: NA; V: TRBV11-2
DNA: TGTGCCAGCAGCTTAGGCTTTGAAAACACCATATATTTT; CDR3: CASSLGFENTIYF; D: NA; J: TRBJ1-3; size: once; V: TRBV7-3
DNA: TGTGCCAGCAGCTTGGCGATGAGACAGGCAGAAAATGAGCAGTTCTTC; CDR3: CASSLAMRQAENEQFF; D: NA; J: TRBJ2-1; size: NA; V: TRBV5-4
DNA: TGTGCCAGCAGCTTAGCAGCCGGACTAGCGGTTTATGAGCAGTTCTTC; CDR3: CASSLAAGLAVYEQFF; D: TRBD2; J: TRBJ2-1; size: NA; V: TRBV7-2
DNA: TGCGCCAGCAGGGGGGAGTGGGGGTCTCGAACCGGGGAGCTGTTTTTT; CDR3: CASRGEWGSRTGELFF; D: NA; J: TRBJ2-2; size: NA; V: TRBV10-1
DNA: TGTGCCAGCAGTGACGACGTTAAGGCTGGGGCCAACGTCCTGACTTTC; CDR3: CASSDDVKAGANVLTF; D: NA; J: TRBJ2-6; size: NA; V: TRBV2
DNA: TGTGCCAGCAGCCTACGGGACAGGGGCATGAACACTGAAGCTTTCTTT; CDR3: CASSLRDRGMNTEAFF; D: TRBD1; J: TRBJ1-1; size: NA; V: TRBV7-8
DNA: TGTGCCAGCAGCCTGGACAGCTATAGCAATCAGCCCCAGCATTTT; CDR3: CASSLDSYSNQPQHF; D: NA; J: TRBJ1-5; size: NA; V: TRBV4-2
DNA: TGTGCCAGCAGCCTGGGACAGACCTACGAGCAGTACTTC; CDR3: CASSLGQTYEQYF; D: TRBD1; J: TRBJ2-7; size: NA; V: TRBV6-1
DNA: TGTGCCAGCAGCTTAGACATGGACAGTTGGAACGAGCAGTACTTC; CDR3: CASSLDMDSWNEQYF; D: NA; J: TRBJ2-7; size: NA; V: TRBV11-2
DNA: TGCGCCAGCAGAGCCCGGGCTGGGGACTATGGCTACACCTTC; CDR3: CASRARAGDYGYTF; D: NA; J: TRBJ1-2; size: once; V: TRBV5-1
DNA: TGTGCCAGCAGGGGATTACAGGGGAAAGCTTTCTTT; CDR3: CASRGLQGKAFF; D: TRBD1; J: TRBJ1-1; size: NA; V: TRBV6-1
DNA: TGTGCCAGCAGCTTGGTAGGGACTGGGGCCAACGTCCTGACTTTC; CDR3: CASSLVGTGANVLTF; D: NA; J: TRBJ2-6; size: NA; V: TRBV5-4
DNA: TGCGCCAGCAGCCGCATCGAAGGGGGGGGGAGGAATGAGCAGTTCTTC; CDR3: CASSRIEGGGRNEQFF; D: NA; J: TRBJ2-1; size: NA; V: TRBV4-1
DNA: TGTGCCAGCAGTTACTCGTTGGGGGGGGGCAATGAGCAGTTCTTC; CDR3: CASSYSLGGGNEQFF; D: TRBD2; J: TRBJ2-1; size: NA; V: TRBV6-6
DNA: TGTGCCAGCTCAGCGGGGGATCTATCTGGAAACACCATATATTTT; CDR3: CASSAGDLSGNTIYF; D: NA; J: TRBJ1-3; size: once; V: TRBV6-6
DNA: TGCGCCAGCAGCCGACCTGACAGGTATCAGTTTTTT; CDR3: CASSRPDRYQFF; D: NA; J: TRBJ1-4; size: NA; V: TRBV4-1
DNA: TGCGCCAGCAGCTGGGACAGCGCTAGCACAGATACGCAGTATTTT; CDR3: CASSWDSASTDTQYF; D: TRBD1; J: TRBJ2-3; size: NA; V: TRBV5-1
DNA: TGTGCCAGCAGCTCACGCGGTGGGGCACAGGGCCAAGAGACCCAGTACTTC; CDR3: CASSSRGGAQGQETQYF; D: NA; J: TRBJ2-5; size: NA; V: TRBV11-3